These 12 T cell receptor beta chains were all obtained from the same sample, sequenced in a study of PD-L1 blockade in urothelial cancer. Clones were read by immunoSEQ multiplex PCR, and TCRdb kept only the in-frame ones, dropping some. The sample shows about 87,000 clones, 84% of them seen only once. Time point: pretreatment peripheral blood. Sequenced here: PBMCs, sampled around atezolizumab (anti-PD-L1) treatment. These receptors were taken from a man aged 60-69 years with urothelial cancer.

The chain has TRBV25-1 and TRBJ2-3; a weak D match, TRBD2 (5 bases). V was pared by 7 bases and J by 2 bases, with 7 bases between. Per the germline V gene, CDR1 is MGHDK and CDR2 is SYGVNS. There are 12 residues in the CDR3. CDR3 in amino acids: CASTSNTDTQYF. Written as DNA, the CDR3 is TGTGCCAGCACTAGCAACACAGATACGCAGTATTTT.

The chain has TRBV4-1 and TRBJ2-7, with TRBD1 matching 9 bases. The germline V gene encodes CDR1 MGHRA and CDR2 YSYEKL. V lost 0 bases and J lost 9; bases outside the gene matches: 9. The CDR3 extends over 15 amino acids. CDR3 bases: TGCGCCAGCAGCCAAGAGCCGGGACAGGGCCGTCGGCAGTACTTC. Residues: CASSQEPGQGRRQYF.

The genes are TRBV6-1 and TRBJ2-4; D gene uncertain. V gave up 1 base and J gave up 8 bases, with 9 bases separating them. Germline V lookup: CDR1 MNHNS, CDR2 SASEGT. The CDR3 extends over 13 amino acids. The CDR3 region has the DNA TGTGCCAGCAGTGAAGTACTTGGAGACATTCAGTACTTC. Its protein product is CASSEVLGDIQYF.

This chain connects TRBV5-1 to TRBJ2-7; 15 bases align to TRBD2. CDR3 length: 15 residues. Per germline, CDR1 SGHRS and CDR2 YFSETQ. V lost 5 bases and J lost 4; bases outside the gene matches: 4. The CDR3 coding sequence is TGCGCCAGCAGACCCGGGACTAGCGGGGGGTACGAGCAGTACTTC. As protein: CASRPGTSGGYEQYF. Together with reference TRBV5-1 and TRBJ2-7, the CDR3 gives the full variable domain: KAGVTQTPRYLIKTRGQQVTLSCSPISGHRSVSWYQQTPGQGLQFLFEYFSETQRNKGNFPGRFSGRQFSNSRSEMNVSTLELGDSALYLCASRPGTSGGYEQYFGPGTRLTVT.

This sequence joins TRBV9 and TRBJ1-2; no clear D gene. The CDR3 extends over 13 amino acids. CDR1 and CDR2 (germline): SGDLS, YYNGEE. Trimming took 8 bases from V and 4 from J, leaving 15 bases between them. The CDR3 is CASTATASYGYTF. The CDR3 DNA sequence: TGTGCCAGTACGGCAACAGCCAGCTATGGCTACACCTTC. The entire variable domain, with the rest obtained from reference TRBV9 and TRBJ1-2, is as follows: DSGVTQTPKHLITATGQRVTLRCSPRSGDLSVYWYQQSLDQGLQFLIQYYNGEERAKGNILERFSAQQFPDLHSELNLSSLELGDSALYFCASTATASYGYTFGSGTRLTVV.

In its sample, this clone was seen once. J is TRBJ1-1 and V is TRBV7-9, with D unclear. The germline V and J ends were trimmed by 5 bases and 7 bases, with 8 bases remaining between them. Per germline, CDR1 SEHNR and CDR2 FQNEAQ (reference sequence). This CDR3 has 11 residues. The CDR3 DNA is TGTGCCAGCAGCATGAATAGTGAAGCTTTCTTT. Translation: CASSMNSEAFF.

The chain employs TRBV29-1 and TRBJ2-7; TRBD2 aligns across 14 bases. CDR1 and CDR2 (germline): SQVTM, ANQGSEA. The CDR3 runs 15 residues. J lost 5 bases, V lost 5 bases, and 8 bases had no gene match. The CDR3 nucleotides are TGCAGCGTTCGGGGACTAGCGGGAGTTTTCAACGAGCAGTACTTC. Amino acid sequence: CSVRGLAGVFNEQYF.

CDR3 region: CASSSTIGAYGYTF. The CDR3 DNA is TGTGCCAGCAGTTCCACAATAGGGGCCTATGGCTACACCTTC. This chain links TRBV6-5 with TRBJ1-2; tentative D call: TRBD1 (5 bases). Germline V gene data show CDR1 as MNHEY and CDR2 as SVGAGI. V lost 4 bases to trimming and J lost 4 bases, with 13 bases between them. This CDR3 is built from 14 residues.

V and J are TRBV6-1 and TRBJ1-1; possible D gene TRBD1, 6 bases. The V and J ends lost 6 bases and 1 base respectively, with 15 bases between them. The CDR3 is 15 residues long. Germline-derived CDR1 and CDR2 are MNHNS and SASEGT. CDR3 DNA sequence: TGTGCCAGCAGACGCAACAGGGAGAGGAACACTGAAGCTTTCTTT. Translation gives CASRRNRERNTEAFF.

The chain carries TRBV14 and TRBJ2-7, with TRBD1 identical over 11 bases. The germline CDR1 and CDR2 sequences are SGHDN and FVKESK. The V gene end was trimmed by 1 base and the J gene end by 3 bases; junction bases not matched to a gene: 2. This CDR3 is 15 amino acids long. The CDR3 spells CASSQGTGGFYEQYF. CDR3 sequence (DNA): TGTGCCAGCAGCCAAGGGACAGGGGGCTTCTACGAGCAGTACTTC.

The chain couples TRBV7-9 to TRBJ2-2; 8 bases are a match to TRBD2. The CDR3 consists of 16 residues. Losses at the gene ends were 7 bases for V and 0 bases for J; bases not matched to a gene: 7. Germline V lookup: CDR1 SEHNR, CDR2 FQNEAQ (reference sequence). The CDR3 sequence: CASTTDGGANTGELFF. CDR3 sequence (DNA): TGTGCCAGCACCACCGACGGGGGGGCGAACACCGGGGAGCTGTTTTTT.

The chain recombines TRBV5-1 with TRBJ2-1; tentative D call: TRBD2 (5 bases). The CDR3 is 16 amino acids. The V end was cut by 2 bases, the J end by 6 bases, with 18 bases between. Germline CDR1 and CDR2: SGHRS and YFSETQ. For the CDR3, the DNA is TGCGCCAGCAGCTTATACGGGCGGAGGCAGGTCAATGAGCAGTTCTTC. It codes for CASSLYGRRQVNEQFF.